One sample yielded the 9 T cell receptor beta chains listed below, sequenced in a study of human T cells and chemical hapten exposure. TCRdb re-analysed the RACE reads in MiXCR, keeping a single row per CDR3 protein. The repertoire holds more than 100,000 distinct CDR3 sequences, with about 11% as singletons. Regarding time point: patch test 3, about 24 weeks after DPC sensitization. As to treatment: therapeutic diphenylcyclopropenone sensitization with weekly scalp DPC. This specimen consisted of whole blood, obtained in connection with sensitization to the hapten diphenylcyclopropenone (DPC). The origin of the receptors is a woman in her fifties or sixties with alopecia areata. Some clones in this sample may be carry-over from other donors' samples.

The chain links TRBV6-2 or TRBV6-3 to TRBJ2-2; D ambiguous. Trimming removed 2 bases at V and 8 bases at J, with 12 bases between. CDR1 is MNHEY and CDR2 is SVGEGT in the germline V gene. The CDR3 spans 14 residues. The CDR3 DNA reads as TGTGCCAGCAGTTACCCGACCCTGGCGGGGGAGCTGTTTTTT. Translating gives CASSYPTLAGELFF.

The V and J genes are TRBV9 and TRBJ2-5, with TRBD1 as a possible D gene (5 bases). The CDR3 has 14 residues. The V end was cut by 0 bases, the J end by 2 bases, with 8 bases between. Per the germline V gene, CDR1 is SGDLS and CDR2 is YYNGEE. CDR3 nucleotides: TGTGCCAGCAGCGTAGAGGCAGGGCAAGAGACCCAGTACTTC. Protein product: CASSVEAGQETQYF.

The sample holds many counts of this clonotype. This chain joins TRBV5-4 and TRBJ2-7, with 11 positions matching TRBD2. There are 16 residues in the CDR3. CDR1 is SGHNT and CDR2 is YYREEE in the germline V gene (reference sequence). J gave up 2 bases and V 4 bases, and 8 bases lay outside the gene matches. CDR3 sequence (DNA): TGTGCCAGCAGCCCCTCTCCTAGCGGGAGGCCCTACGAGCAGTACTTC. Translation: CASSPSPSGRPYEQYF.

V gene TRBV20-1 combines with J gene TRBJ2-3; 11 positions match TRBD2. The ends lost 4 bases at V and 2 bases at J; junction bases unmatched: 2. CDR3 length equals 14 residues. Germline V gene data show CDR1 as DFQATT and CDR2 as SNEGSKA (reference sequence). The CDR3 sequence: CSAISGGATDTQYF. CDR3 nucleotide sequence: TGCAGTGCTATTAGCGGGGGGGCCACAGATACGCAGTATTTT.

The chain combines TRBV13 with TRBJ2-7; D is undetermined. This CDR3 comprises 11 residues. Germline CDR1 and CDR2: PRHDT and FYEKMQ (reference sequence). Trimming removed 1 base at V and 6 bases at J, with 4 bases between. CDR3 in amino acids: CASSLEFEQYF. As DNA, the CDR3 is TGTGCCAGCAGCTTAGAGTTCGAGCAGTACTTC. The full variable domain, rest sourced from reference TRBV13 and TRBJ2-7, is AAGVIQSPRHLIKEKRETATLKCYPIPRHDTVYWYQQGPGQDPQFLISFYEKMQSDKGSIPDRFSAQQFSDYHSELNMSSLELGDSALYFCASSLEFEQYFGPGTRLTVT.

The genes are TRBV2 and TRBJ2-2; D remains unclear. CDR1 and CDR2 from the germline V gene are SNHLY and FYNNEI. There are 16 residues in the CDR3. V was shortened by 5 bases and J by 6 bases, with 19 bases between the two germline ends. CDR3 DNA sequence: TGTGCCAGCAGTCTTACTTCTGTGTTCGTCGCCGGGGAGCTGTTTTTT. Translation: CASSLTSVFVAGELFF.

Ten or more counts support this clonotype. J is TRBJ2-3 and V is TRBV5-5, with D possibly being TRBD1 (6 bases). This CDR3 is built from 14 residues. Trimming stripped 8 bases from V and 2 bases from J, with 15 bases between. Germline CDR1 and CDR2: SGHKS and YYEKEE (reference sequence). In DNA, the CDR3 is TGTGCCAGTGAGACGGGACACAACACAGATACGCAGTATTTT. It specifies CASETGHNTDTQYF.

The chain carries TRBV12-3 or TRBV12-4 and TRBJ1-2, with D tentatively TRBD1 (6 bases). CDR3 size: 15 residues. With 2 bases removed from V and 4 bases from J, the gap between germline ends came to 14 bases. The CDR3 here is CASSLMGAATYGYTF. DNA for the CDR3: TGTGCCAGCAGTTTAATGGGGGCGGCCACCTATGGCTACACCTTC.

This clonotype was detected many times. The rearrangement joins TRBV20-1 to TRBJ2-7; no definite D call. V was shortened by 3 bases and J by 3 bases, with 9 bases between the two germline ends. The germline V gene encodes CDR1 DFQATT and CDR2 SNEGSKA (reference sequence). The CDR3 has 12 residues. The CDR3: CSASPKDYEQYF. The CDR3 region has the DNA TGCAGTGCTAGTCCCAAGGACTACGAGCAGTACTTC.